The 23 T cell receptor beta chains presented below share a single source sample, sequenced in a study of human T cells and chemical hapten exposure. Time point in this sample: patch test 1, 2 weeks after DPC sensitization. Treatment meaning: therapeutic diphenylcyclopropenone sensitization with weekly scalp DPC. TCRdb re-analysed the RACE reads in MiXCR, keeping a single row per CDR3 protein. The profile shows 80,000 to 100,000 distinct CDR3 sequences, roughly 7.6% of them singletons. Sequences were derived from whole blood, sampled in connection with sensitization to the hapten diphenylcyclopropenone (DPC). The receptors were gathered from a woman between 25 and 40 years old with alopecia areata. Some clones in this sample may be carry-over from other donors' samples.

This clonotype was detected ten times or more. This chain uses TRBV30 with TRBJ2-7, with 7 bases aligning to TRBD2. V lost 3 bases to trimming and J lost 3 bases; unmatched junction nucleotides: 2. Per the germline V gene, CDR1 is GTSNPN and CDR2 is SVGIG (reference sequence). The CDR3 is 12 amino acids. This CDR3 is CAWSGGFYEQYF. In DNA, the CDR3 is TGTGCCTGGAGCGGGGGGTTCTACGAGCAGTACTTC.

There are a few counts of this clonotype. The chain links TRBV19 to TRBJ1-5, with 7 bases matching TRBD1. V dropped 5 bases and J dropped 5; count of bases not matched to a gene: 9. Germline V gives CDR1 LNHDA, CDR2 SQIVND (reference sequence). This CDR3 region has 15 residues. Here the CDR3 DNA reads TGTGCCAGTAGTGCCTACTCAGGGGGACATCAGCCCCAGCATTTT. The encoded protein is CASSAYSGGHQPQHF.

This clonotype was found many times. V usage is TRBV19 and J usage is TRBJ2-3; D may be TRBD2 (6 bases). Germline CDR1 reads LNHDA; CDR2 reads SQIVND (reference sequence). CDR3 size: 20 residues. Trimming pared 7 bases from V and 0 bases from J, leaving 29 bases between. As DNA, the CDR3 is TGTGCCAGTACACAGTCATGGGAGGCCCAGCCTATTCCTAGCACAGATACGCAGTATTTT. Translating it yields CASTQSWEAQPIPSTDTQYF. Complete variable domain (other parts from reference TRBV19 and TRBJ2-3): DGGITQSPKYLFRKEGQNVTLSCEQNLNHDAMYWYRQDPGQGLRLIYYSQIVNDFQKGDIAEGYSVSREKKESFPLTVTSAQKNPTAFYLCASTQSWEAQPIPSTDTQYFGPGTRLTVL.

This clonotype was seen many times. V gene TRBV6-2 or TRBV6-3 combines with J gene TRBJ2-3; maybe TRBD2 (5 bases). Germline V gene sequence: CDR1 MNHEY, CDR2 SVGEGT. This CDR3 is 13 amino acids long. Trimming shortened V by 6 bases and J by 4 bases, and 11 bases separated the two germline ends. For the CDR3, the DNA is TGTGCCAGCAGGACCAACGGGGCAGATACGCAGTATTTT. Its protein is CASRTNGADTQYF.

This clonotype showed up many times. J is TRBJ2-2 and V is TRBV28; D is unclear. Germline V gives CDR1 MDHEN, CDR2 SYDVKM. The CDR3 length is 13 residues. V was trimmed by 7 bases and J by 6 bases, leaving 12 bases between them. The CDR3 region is CASTRAAPGELFF. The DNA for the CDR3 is TGTGCCAGCACCCGGGCGGCCCCCGGGGAGCTGTTTTTT.

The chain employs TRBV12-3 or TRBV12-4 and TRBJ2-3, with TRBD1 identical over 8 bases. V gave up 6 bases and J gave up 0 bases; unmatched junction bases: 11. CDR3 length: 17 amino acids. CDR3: CASRLTGGAASTDTQYF. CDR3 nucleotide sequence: TGTGCCAGCAGACTAACAGGGGGAGCCGCTAGCACAGATACGCAGTATTTT.

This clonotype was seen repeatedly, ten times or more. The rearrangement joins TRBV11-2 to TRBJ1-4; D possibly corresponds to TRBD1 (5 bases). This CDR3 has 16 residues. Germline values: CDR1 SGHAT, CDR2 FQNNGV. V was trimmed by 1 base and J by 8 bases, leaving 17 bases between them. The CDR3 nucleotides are TGTGCCAGCAGCTTAGCTTTGTCTGGGGCGCGGGAAAAACTGTTTTTT. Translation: CASSLALSGAREKLFF.

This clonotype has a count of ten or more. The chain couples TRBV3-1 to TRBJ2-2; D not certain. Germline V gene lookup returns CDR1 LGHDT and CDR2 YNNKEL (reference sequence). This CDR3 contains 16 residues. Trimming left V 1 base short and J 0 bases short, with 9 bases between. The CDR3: CASSQGVAPNTGELFF. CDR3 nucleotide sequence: TGTGCCAGCAGCCAAGGCGTGGCCCCGAACACCGGGGAGCTGTTTTTT.

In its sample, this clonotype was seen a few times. The CDR3 loop reads CASSSIPGQGFFEANVLTF. DNA of the CDR3: TGTGCCAGCAGCTCCATTCCGGGACAGGGGTTTTTTGAGGCCAACGTCCTGACTTTC. The chain has TRBV7-9 and TRBJ2-6, with 10 bases lining up with TRBD1. The germline gives CDR1 SEHNR, CDR2 FQNEAQ (reference sequence). The ends lost 4 bases at V and 6 bases at J; junction bases unmatched: 15. The CDR3 length is 19 residues.

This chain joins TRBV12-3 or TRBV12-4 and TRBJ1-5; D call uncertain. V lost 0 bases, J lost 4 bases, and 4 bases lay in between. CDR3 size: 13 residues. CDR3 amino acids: CASSLALNQPQHF. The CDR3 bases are TGTGCCAGCAGTTTAGCGTTGAATCAGCCCCAGCATTTT.

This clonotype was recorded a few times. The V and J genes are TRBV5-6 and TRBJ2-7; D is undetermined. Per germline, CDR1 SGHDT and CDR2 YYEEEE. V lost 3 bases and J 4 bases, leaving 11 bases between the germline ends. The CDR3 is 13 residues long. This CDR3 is CASSYYAGYEQYF. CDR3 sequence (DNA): TGTGCCAGCAGCTACTACGCCGGGTACGAGCAGTACTTC.

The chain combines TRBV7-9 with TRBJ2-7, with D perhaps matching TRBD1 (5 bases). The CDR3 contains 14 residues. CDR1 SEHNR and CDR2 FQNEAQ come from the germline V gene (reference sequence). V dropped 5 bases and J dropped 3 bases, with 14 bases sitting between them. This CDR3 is CASSHASGNYEQYF. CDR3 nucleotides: TGTGCCAGCAGCCACGCCTCAGGGAACTACGAGCAGTACTTC.

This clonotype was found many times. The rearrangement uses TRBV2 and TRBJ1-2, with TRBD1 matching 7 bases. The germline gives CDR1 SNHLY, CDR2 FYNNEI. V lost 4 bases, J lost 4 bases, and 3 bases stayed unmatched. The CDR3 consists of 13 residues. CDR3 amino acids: CASSGQGSYGYTF. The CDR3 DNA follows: TGTGCCAGCAGTGGACAGGGAAGCTATGGCTACACCTTC.

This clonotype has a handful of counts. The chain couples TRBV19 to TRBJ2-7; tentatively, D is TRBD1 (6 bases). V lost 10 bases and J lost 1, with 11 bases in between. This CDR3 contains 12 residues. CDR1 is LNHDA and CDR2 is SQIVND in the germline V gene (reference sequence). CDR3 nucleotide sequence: TGTGCCACTTCAGACAGGTCCTACGAGCAGTACTTC. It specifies CATSDRSYEQYF.

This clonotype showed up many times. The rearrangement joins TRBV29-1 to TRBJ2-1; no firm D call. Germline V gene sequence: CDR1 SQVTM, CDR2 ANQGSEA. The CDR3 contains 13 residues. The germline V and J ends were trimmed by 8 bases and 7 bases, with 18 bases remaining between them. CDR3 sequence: CSLGVGEENEQFF. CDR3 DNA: TGCAGCCTTGGTGTAGGCGAGGAAAATGAGCAGTTCTTC.

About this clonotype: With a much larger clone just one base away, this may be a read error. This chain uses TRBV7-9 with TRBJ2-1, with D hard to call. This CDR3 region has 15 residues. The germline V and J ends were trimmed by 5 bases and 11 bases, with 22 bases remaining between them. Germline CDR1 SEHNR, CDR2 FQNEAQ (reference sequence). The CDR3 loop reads CASSATPANRAKQFF. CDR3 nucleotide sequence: TGTGCCAGCAGCGCGACCCCAGCCAACCGGGCCAAGCAGTTCTTC.

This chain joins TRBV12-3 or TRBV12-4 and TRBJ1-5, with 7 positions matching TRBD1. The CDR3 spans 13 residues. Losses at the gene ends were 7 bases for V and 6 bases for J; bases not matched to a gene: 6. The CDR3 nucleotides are TGTGCCAGCACCCGACAGGGCGTTCAGCCCCAGCATTTT. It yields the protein CASTRQGVQPQHF.

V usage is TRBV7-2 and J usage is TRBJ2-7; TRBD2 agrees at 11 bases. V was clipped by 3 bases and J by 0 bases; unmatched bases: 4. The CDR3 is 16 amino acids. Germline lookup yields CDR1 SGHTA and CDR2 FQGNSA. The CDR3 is CASSFSSGGPSYEQYF. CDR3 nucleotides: TGTGCCAGCAGCTTCTCTAGCGGGGGGCCCTCCTACGAGCAGTACTTC.

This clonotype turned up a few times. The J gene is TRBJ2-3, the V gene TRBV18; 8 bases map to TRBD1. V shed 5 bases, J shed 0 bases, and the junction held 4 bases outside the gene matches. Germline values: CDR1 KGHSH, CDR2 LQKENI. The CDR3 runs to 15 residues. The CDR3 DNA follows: TGTGCCAGCTCATCGGGACAGGCTAGCACAGATACGCAGTATTTT. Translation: CASSSGQASTDTQYF.

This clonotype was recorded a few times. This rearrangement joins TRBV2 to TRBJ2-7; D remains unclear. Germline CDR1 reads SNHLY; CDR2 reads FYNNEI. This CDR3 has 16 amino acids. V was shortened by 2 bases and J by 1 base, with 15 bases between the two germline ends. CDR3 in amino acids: CASSELATLQSYEQYF. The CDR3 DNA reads TGTGCCAGCAGTGAACTCGCCACTCTTCAATCCTACGAGCAGTACTTC.

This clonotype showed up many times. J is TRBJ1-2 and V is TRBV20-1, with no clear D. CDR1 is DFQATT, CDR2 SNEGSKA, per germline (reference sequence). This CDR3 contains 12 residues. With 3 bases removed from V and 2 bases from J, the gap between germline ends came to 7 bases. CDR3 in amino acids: CSASGENYGYTF. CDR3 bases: TGCAGTGCTAGCGGAGAGAACTATGGCTACACCTTC.

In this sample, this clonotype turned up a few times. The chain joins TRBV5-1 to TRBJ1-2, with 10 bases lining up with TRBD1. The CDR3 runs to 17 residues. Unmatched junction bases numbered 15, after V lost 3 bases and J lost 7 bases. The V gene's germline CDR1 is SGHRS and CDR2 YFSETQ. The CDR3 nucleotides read TGCGCCAGCAGCTCTCCGGGACAGGGGTGGGGGAGAGCTGGCTACACCTTC. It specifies CASSSPGQGWGRAGYTF.

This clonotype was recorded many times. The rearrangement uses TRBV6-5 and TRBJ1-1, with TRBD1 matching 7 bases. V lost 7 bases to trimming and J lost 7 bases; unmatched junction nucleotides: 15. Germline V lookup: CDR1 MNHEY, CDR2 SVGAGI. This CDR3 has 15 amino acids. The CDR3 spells CASNTADRYGGEAFF. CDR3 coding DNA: TGTGCCAGCAACACCGCGGACAGGTACGGGGGTGAAGCTTTCTTT.